Each of the 3 T cell receptor beta chains below was sequenced from the same sample in a study of stem cell transplantation in POMP-related autoinflammatory disease. Using immunoSEQ multiplex PCR, the repertoire was profiled, and TCRdb retains in-frame clones only, with some absent. The data contain 33,000 or so clones, about 90% of them singletons. Sequencing used CD4+ T cells from PBMCs, obtained before stem cell transplantation. These receptors came from a human donor with POMP-related autoinflammation and immune dysregulation (PRAID).

The chain is built from TRBV9 and TRBJ1-3, with TRBD1 as a possible D gene (5 bases). CDR1 and CDR2 from the germline V gene are SGDLS and YYNGEE. Trimming pared 0 bases from V and 2 bases from J, leaving 9 bases between. The CDR3 is 15 amino acids. DNA of the CDR3: TGTGCCAGCAGCGTAGTGGGAGGGGCTGGAAACACCATATATTTT. It translates to CASSVVGGAGNTIYF.

The gene calls are TRBV27 and TRBJ1-2, with 8 bases matching TRBD1. The V and J ends lost 3 bases and 6 bases, in that order; junction bases with no gene match: 3. Germline CDR1 and CDR2: MNHEY and SMNVEV (reference sequence). This CDR3 region has 13 residues. Written as DNA, the CDR3 is TGTGCCAGCAGTTTGGACAGGGACGATGGCTACACCTTC. Translation: CASSLDRDDGYTF.

This chain connects TRBV4-2 to TRBJ1-4, with D tentatively TRBD1 (6 bases). Germline V gene lookup returns CDR1 LGHNA and CDR2 YNFKEQ. This CDR3 has 15 amino acids. V lost 0 bases and J 7 bases, leaving 12 bases between the germline ends. Written as DNA, the CDR3 is TGTGCCAGCAGCCAAGAAGGGGGAAGGGGTGAAAAACTGTTTTTT. Its protein product is CASSQEGGRGEKLFF.